This T cell receptor beta chain was captured by sequencing in a study of blood T cell repertoires in COVID-19. Study overall: There were acute and convalescent COVID-19 samples, and they came from the United States, Italy and Spain. The analysed material was cDNA or gDNA that came from T cells, B-cell-depleted T cells, or PBMCs.

Germline V CDR1 and CDR2: MNHEY, SMNVEV (reference sequence). The CDR3 has 14 amino acids. Trimming pared 0 bases from V and 5 bases from J, leaving 11 bases between. In the original workflow: How many nucleated cells were present was estimated from reference gene primer amplification. This table comes from immunoSEQ multiplex PCR, and its TCRdb copy is limited to in-frame clones, with some not included. The V and J calls and clone size are taken from that table; D and trimming were inferred from the DNA. The sample includes 25,000 to 35,000 clones, 84% of them seen just once. The sequenced sample was peripheral blood. The chain employs TRBV27 and TRBJ2-7; weak D call: TRBD1 (5 bases). The TCR sequence derives from a human donor in a cohort sampled during active COVID-19. The CDR3 is CASSLSRRGHEQYF. The CDR3 coding sequence is TGTGCCAGCAGTTTATCGAGAAGGGGCCACGAGCAGTACTTC.